Listed below are T cell receptor beta chains from one sample, sequenced in a study of T cells in Graves' hyperthyroidism and ophthalmopathy. TCRdb processed the multiplex PCR reads anew with MiXCR; each CDR3 protein has one entry. The table lists about 340,000 distinct CDR3 sequences, about 21% of them singletons, with around 45% in the top ten. The specimen sequenced was blood. These receptors all come from a woman aged 50 to 65 with Graves' hyperthyroidism. Each CDR3 is given with its conserved first and last residue. A D gene is named only where the DNA matches it firmly. Size values are once, few and many counts, or a class for expanded clones, and some rows have none.

TRBV6-1	TRBJ1-4	-	-	TGTGCCAGCAGTGAATCAGGGGCTTATGAAAAACTGTTTTTT	CASSESGAYEKLFF
TRBV12-5	TRBJ2-1	-	many	TGTGCTAGTTCCCCGGCCTTTAGCGAAAAAGGCAATGAGCAGTTCTTC	CASSPAFSEKGNEQFF
TRBV29-1	TRBJ2-7	TRBD1	few	TGCAGCGTTGAAACTAACAGGGGTGACGAGCAGTACTTC	CSVETNRGDEQYF
TRBV27	TRBJ2-7	-	-	TGTGCCAGCATCGGCCGTTCCGGCTACGAGCAGTACTTC	CASIGRSGYEQYF
TRBV5-4	TRBJ2-5	TRBD1	few	TGTGCCAGCAGCGACAGGGGGATCCAAGAGACCCAGTACTTC	CASSDRGIQETQYF
TRBV5-6	TRBJ1-5	-	many	TGTGCCAGCAGCTTGGGTCCATACAGCAAGTATAGCAATCAGCCCCAGCATTTT	CASSLGPYSKYSNQPQHF
TRBV5-8	TRBJ2-3	-	many	TGTGCCAGCAGCCAAGTCGGGGGGCGCGCAGATACGCAGTATTTT	CASSQVGGRADTQYF
TRBV7-9	TRBJ2-3	-	many	TGTGCCAGCAGCTCATCCGGCACAGATACGCAGTATTTT	CASSSSGTDTQYF
TRBV12-3/TRBV12-4	TRBJ1-5	-	many	TGTGCCAGCACCACTTCCTGGGTACAGCCCCAGCATTTT	CASTTSWVQPQHF
TRBV5-5	TRBJ1-5	-	many	TGTGCCAGCAGCTTGGTGGCAGCCGGTAGTCAGCCCCAGCATTTT	CASSLVAAGSQPQHF
TRBV20-1	TRBJ2-2	TRBD1	-	TGCAGTGCTTCGGCTGAAGGGACAGGGAAAACCGGGGAGCTGTTTTTT	CSASAEGTGKTGELFF
TRBV6-1	TRBJ2-7	TRBD2	many	TGTGCCAGCAACTTGGGACTAGCGGGTAACTACGAGCAGTACTTC	CASNLGLAGNYEQYF
TRBV2	TRBJ2-7	-	many	TGTGCCAGCAGTGAATGGCCCAGCTACGAGCAGTACTTC	CASSEWPSYEQYF
TRBV5-8	TRBJ2-3	-	-	TGTGCCAGCAGCTTGGGGGCCTGGACTGATAGCACAGATACGCAGTATTTT	CASSLGAWTDSTDTQYF
TRBV3-1	TRBJ2-7	TRBD1	few	TGTGCCAGCAGCCAATCGGACAGGAAACCCTACGAGCAGTACTTC	CASSQSDRKPYEQYF
TRBV29-1	TRBJ2-7	-	-	TGCAGCGTAGGCCGGGACACAAGCTCCTACGAGCAGTACTTC	CSVGRDTSSYEQYF
TRBV5-1	TRBJ2-3	TRBD2	-	TGCGCCAGCAGCTTAAAGCTAGCGGGGGACACAGATACGCAGTATTTT	CASSLKLAGDTDTQYF
TRBV11-1	TRBJ1-2	-	many	TGTGCCAGCAGCCCCCAGCAGGGGTATGGCTACACCTTC	CASSPQQGYGYTF
TRBV18	TRBJ2-1	-	few	TGTGCCAGCTCACCGGTAGGGACTGACGCCTACAATGAGCAGTTCTTC	CASSPVGTDAYNEQFF
TRBV12-3/TRBV12-4	TRBJ1-6	TRBD1	-	TGTGCCAGCAGTGAAGACAGGGGGCGACCCCTCCACTTT	CASSEDRGRPLHF
TRBV6-1	TRBJ1-6	-	-	TGTGCCAGCAGGCAGGGCCGTAATTCACCCCTCCACTTT	CASRQGRNSPLHF
TRBV7-9	TRBJ2-1	TRBD2	few	TGTGCCAGCAGCTTACTTTTAGCGGGACCCACAAGGGATGAGCAGTTCTTC	CASSLLLAGPTRDEQFF
TRBV20-1	TRBJ2-5	TRBD1	many	TGCAGTGCTAGAGTGTACGGCAGGGGGCCAGTAGAGACCCAGTACTTC	CSARVYGRGPVETQYF
TRBV2	TRBJ1-5	-	many	TGTGCCAGCAAGGCTTCCTACAATCAGCCCCAGCATTTT	CASKASYNQPQHF
TRBV5-1	TRBJ2-3	-	few	TGCGCCAGTCGTAAGGCCCTCGGCACAGATACGCAGTATTTT	CASRKALGTDTQYF
TRBV30	TRBJ2-3	-	many	TGTGCCTGGAGTCCCCCGGGACCGGTCGCATCAGATACGCAGTATTTT	CAWSPPGPVASDTQYF
TRBV5-1	TRBJ2-4	-	-	TGCGCCAGCAGCTTAACGGCTCCCAAAAACATTCAGTACTTC	CASSLTAPKNIQYF
TRBV12-3/TRBV12-4	TRBJ1-3	-	many	TGTGCCAGCAGTCCCCAGGACAGCTCTGGAAACACCATATATTTT	CASSPQDSSGNTIYF
TRBV19	TRBJ2-3	-	many	TGTGCCAGTAGTAGTTACGATACGCAGTATTTT	CASSSYDTQYF
TRBV3-1	TRBJ1-2	-	-	TGTGCCAGCAGCCCAATCCAACAGGGTACCTATGGCTACACCTTC	CASSPIQQGTYGYTF
TRBV3-1	TRBJ2-1	-	many	TGTGCCAGCAGCCAAGATCTGGGTGAGCAGTTCTTC	CASSQDLGEQFF
TRBV6-1	TRBJ2-1	-	-	TGTGCCAGCCGATCGCCCCGGAGCTCCTACAATGAGCAGTTCTTC	CASRSPRSSYNEQFF
TRBV7-3	TRBJ1-1	TRBD1	many	TGTGCCAGCAGCCAGGGGGGTGGTGAAGCTTTCTTT	CASSQGGGEAFF
TRBV12-3/TRBV12-4	TRBJ1-1	TRBD1	many	TGTGCCAGCAGTTTAGGAGGGGGCGTTGAAGCTTTCTTT	CASSLGGGVEAFF
TRBV7-9	TRBJ1-4	-	many	TGTGCCAGCAGCTTAAGTTGGGGGGGGAATGAAAAACTGTTTTTT	CASSLSWGGNEKLFF
TRBV4-1	TRBJ2-2	TRBD2	few	TGCGCCAGCAGCCAATCACAGCCGGGACTAGCGACGAACACCGGGGAGCTGTTTTTT	CASSQSQPGLATNTGELFF
TRBV5-1	TRBJ2-1	-	many	TGCGCCAGCAGCTTGGTGGGACGCTCCTACAATGAGCAGTTCTTC	CASSLVGRSYNEQFF
TRBV27	TRBJ2-4	TRBD2	few	TGTGCCAGCAGTCTCCGATGGACTAGCCTCGAAAACATTCAGTACTTC	CASSLRWTSLENIQYF
TRBV6-6	TRBJ2-5	-	many	TGTGCCAGCAGTTACTCCCGGCGGCAGGGCGAGTACTTC	CASSYSRRQGEYF
TRBV11-2	TRBJ2-7	TRBD1	-	TGTGCCAGCAGCCTGAACACCCCGACAGGGGGGGAGCAGTACTTC	CASSLNTPTGGEQYF
TRBV5-6	TRBJ2-7	TRBD2	many	TGTGCCAGCAGCTTGCCCGGGACTAGCGCGAGAGAGCAGTACTTC	CASSLPGTSAREQYF
TRBV7-3	TRBJ2-1	-	-	TGTGCCAGCAGCTTAGGCCTCGGCGCAGGGATGGATGAGCAGTTCTTC	CASSLGLGAGMDEQFF
TRBV20-1	TRBJ2-7	TRBD1	many	TGCAGTGCTAGAGATTTAGGGGGACAGGTCCGGCGTAGCGAGCAGTACTTC	CSARDLGGQVRRSEQYF
TRBV30	TRBJ1-2	TRBD1	-	TGTGCCTGGACGCGGCAGGGGGTAGGCTATGGCTACACCTTC	CAWTRQGVGYGYTF
TRBV13	TRBJ1-2	TRBD1	-	TGTGCCAGCAGCCAGGGACAGACCCGCCCTGGCTACACCTTC	CASSQGQTRPGYTF
TRBV6-5	TRBJ2-3	-	-	TGTGCCAGCAGTTACAGACAAAGAGATACGCAGTATTTT	CASSYRQRDTQYF
TRBV7-9	TRBJ1-1	TRBD1	-	TGTGCCAGCAGGTCTATATCAGGGGGCGTCGCTGAAGCTTTCTTT	CASRSISGGVAEAFF
TRBV11-2	TRBJ2-1	-	-	TGTGCCAGCAGCTTACTCTCCGGACTCTACAATGAGCAGTTCTTC	CASSLLSGLYNEQFF
TRBV6-1	TRBJ2-7	-	many	TGTGCCAGCACTCACTTCGGGAGCTCCTACGAGCAGTACTTC	CASTHFGSSYEQYF
TRBV20-1	TRBJ1-3	-	-	TGCAGTGCTCTAGACAGCTCTGGAAACACCATATATTTT	CSALDSSGNTIYF
TRBV24-1	TRBJ2-3	TRBD2	-	TGTGCCACCAGTGACCTAGCGGGAAATATAGATACGCAGTATTTT	CATSDLAGNIDTQYF
TRBV20-1	TRBJ2-3	-	-	TGCAGTGCAACAACAGGAGATACGCAGTATTTT	CSATTGDTQYF